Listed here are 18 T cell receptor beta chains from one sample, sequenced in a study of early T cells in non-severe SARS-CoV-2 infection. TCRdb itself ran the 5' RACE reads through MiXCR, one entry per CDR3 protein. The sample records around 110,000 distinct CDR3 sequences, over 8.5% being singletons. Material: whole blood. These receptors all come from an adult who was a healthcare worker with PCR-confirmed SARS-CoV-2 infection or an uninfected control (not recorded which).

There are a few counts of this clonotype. In DNA, the CDR3 is TGTGCCAGCTCGAACTCTGCCGGGGAGCTGTTTTTT. Translation gives CASSNSAGELFF. The V gene is TRBV18, the J gene TRBJ2-2; unclear D gene. The germline gives CDR1 KGHSH, CDR2 LQKENI. The CDR3 runs 12 residues. Deletions cut 6 bases from V and 6 bases from J, with 8 bases between.

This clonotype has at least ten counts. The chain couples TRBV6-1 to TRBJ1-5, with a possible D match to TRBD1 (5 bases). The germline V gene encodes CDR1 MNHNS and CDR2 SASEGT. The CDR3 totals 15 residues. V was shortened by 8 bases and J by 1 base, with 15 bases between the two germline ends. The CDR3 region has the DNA TGTGCCAGCGGGATACAGGTGGGGAGCAATCAGCCCCAGCATTTT. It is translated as CASGIQVGSNQPQHF.

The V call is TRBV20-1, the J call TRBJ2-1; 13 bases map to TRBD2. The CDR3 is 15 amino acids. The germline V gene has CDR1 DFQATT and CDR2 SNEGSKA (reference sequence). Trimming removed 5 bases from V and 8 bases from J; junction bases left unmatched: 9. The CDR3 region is CSASGTSGVMDEQFF. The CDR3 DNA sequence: TGCAGTGCTTCCGGGACTAGCGGGGTCATGGATGAGCAGTTCTTC.

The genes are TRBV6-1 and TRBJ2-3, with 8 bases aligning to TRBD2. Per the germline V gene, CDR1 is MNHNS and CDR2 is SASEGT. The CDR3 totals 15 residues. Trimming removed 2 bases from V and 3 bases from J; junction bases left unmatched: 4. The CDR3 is CASSERERETDTQYF. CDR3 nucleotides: TGTGCCAGCAGTGAAAGGGAGCGGGAGACAGATACGCAGTATTTT.

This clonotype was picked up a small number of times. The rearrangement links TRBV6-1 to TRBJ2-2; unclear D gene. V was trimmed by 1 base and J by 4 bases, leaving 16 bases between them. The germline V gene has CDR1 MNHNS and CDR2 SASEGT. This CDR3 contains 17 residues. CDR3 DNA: TGTGCCAGCAGTGAAGAGGATGGGGTCAATACCACCGGGGAGCTGTTTTTT. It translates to CASSEEDGVNTTGELFF.

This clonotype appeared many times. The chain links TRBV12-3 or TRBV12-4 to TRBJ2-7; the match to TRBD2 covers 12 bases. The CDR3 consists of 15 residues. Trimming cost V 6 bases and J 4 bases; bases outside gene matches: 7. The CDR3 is CASSLRTSGTYEQYF. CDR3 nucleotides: TGTGCCAGCAGCTTACGGACTAGCGGGACGTACGAGCAGTACTTC.

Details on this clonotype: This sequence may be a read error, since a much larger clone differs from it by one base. CDR3 residues: CASSLDRGTLFF. The CDR3 region has the DNA TGCGCCAGCAGCTTGGATAGGGGTACGCTGTTTTTT. This chain connects TRBV5-1 to TRBJ1-4; the D gene is possibly TRBD1 (5 bases). The germline V and J ends were trimmed by 0 bases and 14 bases, with 11 bases remaining between them. This CDR3 has 12 amino acids. The germline V gene encodes CDR1 SGHRS and CDR2 YFSETQ.

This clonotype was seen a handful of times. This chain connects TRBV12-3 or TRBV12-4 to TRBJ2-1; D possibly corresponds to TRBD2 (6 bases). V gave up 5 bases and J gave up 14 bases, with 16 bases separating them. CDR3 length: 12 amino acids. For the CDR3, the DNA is TGTGCCAGCAGTATTATGGGGACTCTGGAGTTCTTC. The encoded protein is CASSIMGTLEFF.

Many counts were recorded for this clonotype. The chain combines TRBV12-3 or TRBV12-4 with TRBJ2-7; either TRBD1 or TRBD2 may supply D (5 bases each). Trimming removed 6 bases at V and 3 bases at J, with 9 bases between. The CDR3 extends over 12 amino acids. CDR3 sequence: CASSRDRYEQYF. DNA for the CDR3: TGTGCCAGCAGCCGGGACCGCTACGAGCAGTACTTC.

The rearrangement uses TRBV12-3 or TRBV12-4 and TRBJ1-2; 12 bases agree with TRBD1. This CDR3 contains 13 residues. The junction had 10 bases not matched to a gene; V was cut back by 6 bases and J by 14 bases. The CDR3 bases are TGTGCCAGCAGCAGGGGACAGGGGGCGCCGGGGACCTTC. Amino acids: CASSRGQGAPGTF.

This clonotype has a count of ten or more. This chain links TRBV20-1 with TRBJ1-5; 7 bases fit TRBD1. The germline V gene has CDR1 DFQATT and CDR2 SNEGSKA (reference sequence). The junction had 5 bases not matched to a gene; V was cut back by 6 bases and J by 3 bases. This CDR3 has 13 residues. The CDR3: CSATGQYNQPQHF. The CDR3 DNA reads TGCAGTGCAACGGGACAGTACAATCAGCCCCAGCATTTT.

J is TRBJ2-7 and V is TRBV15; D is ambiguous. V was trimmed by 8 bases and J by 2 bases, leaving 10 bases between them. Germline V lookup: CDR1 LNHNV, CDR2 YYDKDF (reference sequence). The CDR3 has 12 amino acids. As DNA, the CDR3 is TGTGCCACCCGCGCCTCGACCTACGAGCAGTACTTC. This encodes CATRASTYEQYF.

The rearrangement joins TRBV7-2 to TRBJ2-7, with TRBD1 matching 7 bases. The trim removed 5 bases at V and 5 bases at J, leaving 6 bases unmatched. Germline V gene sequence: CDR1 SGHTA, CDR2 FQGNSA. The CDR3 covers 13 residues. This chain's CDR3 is CASSTGQVNEQYF. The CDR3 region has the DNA TGTGCCAGCAGCACAGGACAGGTCAACGAGCAGTACTTC.

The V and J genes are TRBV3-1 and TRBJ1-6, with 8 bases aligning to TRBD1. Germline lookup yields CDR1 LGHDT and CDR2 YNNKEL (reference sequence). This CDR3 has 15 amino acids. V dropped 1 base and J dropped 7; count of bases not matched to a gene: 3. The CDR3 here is CASSQARDRNSPLHF. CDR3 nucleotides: TGTGCCAGCAGCCAAGCCCGGGACAGGAATTCACCCCTCCACTTT. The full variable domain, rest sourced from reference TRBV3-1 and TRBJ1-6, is DTAVSQTPKYLVTQMGNDKSIKCEQNLGHDTMYWYKQDSKKFLKIMFSYNNKELIINETVPNRFSPKSPDKAHLNLHINSLELGDSAVYFCASSQARDRNSPLHFGNGTRLTVT.

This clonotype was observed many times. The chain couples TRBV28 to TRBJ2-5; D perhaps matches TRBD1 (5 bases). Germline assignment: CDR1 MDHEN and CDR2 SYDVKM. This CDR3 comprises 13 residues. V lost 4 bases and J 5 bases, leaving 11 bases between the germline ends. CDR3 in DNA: TGTGCCAGCAGTTGGGGCTCCGTGGAGACCCAGTACTTC. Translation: CASSWGSVETQYF.

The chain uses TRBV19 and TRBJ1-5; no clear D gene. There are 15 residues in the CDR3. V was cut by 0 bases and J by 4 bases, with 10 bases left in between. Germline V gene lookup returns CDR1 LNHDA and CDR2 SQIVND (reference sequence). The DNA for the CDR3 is TGTGCCAGTAGTATAGAAGCAGCCCCAAATCAGCCCCAGCATTTT. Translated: CASSIEAAPNQPQHF. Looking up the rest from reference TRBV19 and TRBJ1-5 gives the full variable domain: DGGITQSPKYLFRKEGQNVTLSCEQNLNHDAMYWYRQDPGQGLRLIYYSQIVNDFQKGDIAEGYSVSREKKESFPLTVTSAQKNPTAFYLCASSIEAAPNQPQHFGDGTRLSIL.

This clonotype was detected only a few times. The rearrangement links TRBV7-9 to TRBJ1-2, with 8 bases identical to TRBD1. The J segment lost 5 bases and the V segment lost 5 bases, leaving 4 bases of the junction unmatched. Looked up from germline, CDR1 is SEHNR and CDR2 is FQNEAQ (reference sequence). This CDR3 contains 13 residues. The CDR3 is CASSPTGGYGYTF. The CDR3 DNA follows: TGTGCCAGCAGCCCTACAGGGGGATATGGCTACACCTTC.

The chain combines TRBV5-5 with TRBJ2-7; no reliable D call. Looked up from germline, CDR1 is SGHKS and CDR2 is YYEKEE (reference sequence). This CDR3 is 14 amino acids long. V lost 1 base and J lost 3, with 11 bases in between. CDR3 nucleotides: TGTGCCAGCAGCTTGTACATAAGTTACTACGAGCAGTACTTC. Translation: CASSLYISYYEQYF.